This TCR beta chain was identified in a study of cytomegalovirus exposure and HLA in healthy donors. General study findings and limits: In a later analysis, HLA-C alleles had the fewest associated TCRs, DRB1 alleles the most. A later analysis showed HLA-associated TCR beta chains outstripping equally common others in clonal expansion.

Germline CDR1 is ENHRY and CDR2 is SYGVKD. The CDR3 contains 12 residues. Trimming pared 8 bases from V and 7 bases from J, leaving 12 bases between. A word on this clone: What it binds is not known.

The PCR had 60 Vbeta and 13 Jbeta primers. Profiled with immunoSEQ multiplex PCR; TCRdb holds only in-frame clones, not every one. Of 200,000 to 250,000 clones in the sample, approximately 80% were seen once. The chain uses TRBV10-3 and TRBJ2-1; the D gene is possibly TRBD1 (5 bases). The sequence derives from a man aged 50-60 years in good health and CMV-seronegative. Specimen: PBMCs. As DNA, the CDR3 is TGTGCCATCTCCAGGGTCGGGAATGAGCAGTTCTTC. Amino acid sequence: CAISRVGNEQFF.